This entry lists 5 T cell receptor beta chains sequenced from one sample in a study of T cell responses to AZD1222 COVID-19 vaccine. TCRdb keeps only in-frame clones here, not all; method: immunoSEQ multiplex PCR. This table has tens of thousands of clones, roughly 87% appearing once. The sample consisted of peripheral blood, taken 28 days after the second AZD1222 dose. The origin of the receptors is an adult who received the AZD1222 COVID-19 vaccine.

The chain uses TRBV6-8 and TRBJ2-1; no firm D call. In germline, CDR1 is MNHGY, CDR2 SAAAGT. Trimming stripped 6 bases from V and 10 bases from J, with 13 bases between. The CDR3 loop spans 12 amino acids. DNA of the CDR3: TGTGCCAGCAGCTTACCTTCTTGGGAGCAGTTCTTC. Its protein product is CASSLPSWEQFF.

The chain joins TRBV7-3 to TRBJ2-5; tentatively, D is TRBD2 (6 bases). Trimming took 3 bases from V and 1 from J, leaving 12 bases between them. Per the germline V gene, CDR1 is SGHTA and CDR2 is FQGTGA. The CDR3 spans 15 residues. CDR3 DNA sequence: TGTGCCAGCAGCTTTGAGGGAGGACCCCAAGAGACCCAGTACTTC. It specifies CASSFEGGPQETQYF.

DNA for the CDR3: TGTGCCAGTAAGCCAGGTTCCGGGGAGCTGTTTTTT. It encodes CASKPGSGELFF. The chain has TRBV19 and TRBJ2-2; unclear D gene. This CDR3 has 12 amino acids. V gave up 7 bases and J gave up 6 bases, with 9 bases separating them. Germline loops: CDR1 LNHDA, CDR2 SQIVND (reference sequence).

This rearrangement joins TRBV19 to TRBJ1-5, with 7 bases lining up with TRBD1. Germline values: CDR1 LNHDA, CDR2 SQIVND (reference sequence). V lost 0 bases and J lost 6; bases outside the gene matches: 8. The CDR3 is 16 residues long. The CDR3: CASSIDRQGASQPQHF. The CDR3 DNA reads as TGTGCCAGTAGTATAGACCGACAGGGTGCGAGTCAGCCCCAGCATTTT.

The rearrangement joins TRBV5-1 to TRBJ2-7; possibly TRBD2 for D (5 bases). The V gene's germline CDR1 is SGHRS and CDR2 YFSETQ. The CDR3 runs to 15 residues. Trimming removed 5 bases from V and 5 bases from J, with 20 bases in between. CDR3 sequence (DNA): TGCGCCAGCAGGCCTTGGACCGGGGAGTCGAACGAGCAGTACTTC. It translates to CASRPWTGESNEQYF.